This T cell receptor (beta chain) was found in a study of T cells after yellow fever vaccination (dated by TCRdb to the late 2010s). Some background on the complete study: The SMART-Seq v4 Ultra Low Input RNA kit was used to prepare libraries from fractions with low cell numbers. To follow T-cell clones before and after both primary and booster YFV17D yellow fever vaccination, bulk TCR alpha and beta repertoires underwent longitudinal sequencing. Two healthy male donors made up the cohort, one aged 18 to 30 years and the other aged 30 to 40 years. Blood samples were taken at several timepoints before and after primary and secondary immunization, and bulk PBMC replicates and cell subsets were isolated.

Interpreted using the paper, the treatment or condition label stands for: live attenuated yellow fever vaccine strain. At each blood-draw timepoint, two biological replicates of bulk PBMCs were collected. PBMCs were isolated from peripheral blood using a standard Ficoll-Paque protocol. TriZol was used to extract RNA from bulk PBMCs, from CD4 and CD8 fractions, and from dextramer-positive and dextramer-negative fractions. From the cysteine through the phenylalanine, the CDR3 covers 13 amino acids. Here the CDR3 DNA is all that survives: 39 bases in frame from base 1. From a lookup of the germline V gene, CDR1 and CDR2 are MDHEN and SYDVKM. The junction carries 16 bases between V and J, which are trimmed by 6 bases and 9 bases respectively. This clonotype was recorded at least ten times. The clone's antigen remains unknown. Base qualities are not recorded, but no much larger clone differs from it by a single base.

Synthesis of TCR cDNA relied on 5'RACE template switching, a step that introduced a universal primer site along with unique molecular identifiers. cDNA synthesis was primed from both the TCR alpha and TCR beta constant segments. Two PCR steps were used to amplify libraries, with sample barcodes and sequencing adapters being added in the second step. Sequencing of libraries was performed on Illumina HiSeq 2500 (2x100 bp) or NovaSeq (2x150 bp). The source study handled its data this way. Reads were demultiplexed and collapsed into UMI consensus sequences with MIGEC, and V(D)J alignment was performed with MiXCR. Using edgeR on replicate PBMC samples, clonotypes were called vaccine-responding if FDR was below 0.01 and the log2 fold change was above 5 up to day 15. CD4 or CD8 identity was assigned to each bulk clonotype according to whether the clonotype was present at higher abundance in the sequenced CD4 repertoire or the sequenced CD8 repertoire. Using fastp trimming at Q25 and MiXCR clonotype assembly, TCRdb reanalyzed the public sequencing data and kept in-frame beta chains. CDR3 protein duplicates are merged, each entry listing the most common genes and DNA. What appears here as the V and J calls and clone size reflects TCRdb's work, not the paper's. The sample includes some 350,000 distinct CDR3 sequences, with under 7.5% observed a single time. The ten largest clones represent over 12% of the sample.

Overall study outcomes, separate from this receptor: Because the study included only a couple of donors, the extent to which the findings can be generalized is limited. Because abundant contaminating clonotypes from the bulk population could be contained in FACS-sorted repertoires, computational filtering was required. The secondary T-cell response was weaker than the primary response but faster, peaking on day 5 instead of day 15. A small fraction of clonotypes showed up in both the CD4 and CD8 compartments, probably as a result of convergent recombination. Most clones expanded after primary vaccination (about 96% of CD4 and roughly 88% of CD8) were re-detected after the booster, suggesting that broad memory maintenance occurred.

Recombination linked TRBV28 to TRBJ2-3, with the D gene not clear enough to name. This specimen was PBMCs, taken 5 days after the yellow fever booster vaccination. The receptor was derived from a man younger than 40 who received the YFV17D yellow fever vaccine. CDR3 region: CASSETTHLTQYF. Read as DNA, the sequence is TGTGCCAGCAGCGAAACGACCCACCTGACGCAGTATTTT.